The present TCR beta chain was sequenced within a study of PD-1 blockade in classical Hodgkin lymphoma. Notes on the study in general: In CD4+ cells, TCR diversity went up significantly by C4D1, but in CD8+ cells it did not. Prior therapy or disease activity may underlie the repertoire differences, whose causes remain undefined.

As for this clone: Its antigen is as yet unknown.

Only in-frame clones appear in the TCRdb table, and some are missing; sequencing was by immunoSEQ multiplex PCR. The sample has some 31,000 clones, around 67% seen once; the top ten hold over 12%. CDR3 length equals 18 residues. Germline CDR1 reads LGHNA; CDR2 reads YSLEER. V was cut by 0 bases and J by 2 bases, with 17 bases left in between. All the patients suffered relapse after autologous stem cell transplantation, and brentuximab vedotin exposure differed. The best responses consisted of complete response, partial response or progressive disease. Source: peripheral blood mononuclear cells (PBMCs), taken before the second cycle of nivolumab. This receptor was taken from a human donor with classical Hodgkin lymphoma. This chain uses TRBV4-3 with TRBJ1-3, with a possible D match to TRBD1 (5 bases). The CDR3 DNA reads TGCGCCAGCAGCCAAGAGAAATTCGGTAGGGGAACTGGAAACACCATATATTTT. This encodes CASSQEKFGRGTGNTIYF.